This T cell receptor beta chain was identified during a study of T cell responses to AZD1222 COVID-19 vaccine. Sequencing was performed with immunoSEQ multiplex PCR; in TCRdb, only in-frame clones are kept and a portion is missing. The profile shows 100,000 to 150,000 clones, roughly 86% of them singletons. Points from the study as a whole: An increase in Spike-specific TCR breadth and depth was observed after two AZD1222 doses. The donor cohort was predominantly white British with a female majority, and clonal diversity may have been underestimated. Unmutated variant regions are reportedly targeted by nearly half of spike-specific TCRs.

This CDR3 region has 15 residues. Germline V lookup: CDR1 SGHRS, CDR2 YFSETQ. With 2 bases removed from V and 4 bases from J, the gap between germline ends came to 15 bases. This clone was seen a single time. Its antigen is unknown. The chain uses TRBV5-1 and TRBJ2-5, with TRBD1 as a possible D gene (5 bases). This receptor was identified in an adult who received the AZD1222 COVID-19 vaccine. Specimen: peripheral blood, collected 28 days after the second AZD1222 dose. The CDR3 nucleotides are TGCGCCAGCAGCTTACGATCAGGGTCGTTAGAGACCCAGTACTTC. Translating gives CASSLRSGSLETQYF.